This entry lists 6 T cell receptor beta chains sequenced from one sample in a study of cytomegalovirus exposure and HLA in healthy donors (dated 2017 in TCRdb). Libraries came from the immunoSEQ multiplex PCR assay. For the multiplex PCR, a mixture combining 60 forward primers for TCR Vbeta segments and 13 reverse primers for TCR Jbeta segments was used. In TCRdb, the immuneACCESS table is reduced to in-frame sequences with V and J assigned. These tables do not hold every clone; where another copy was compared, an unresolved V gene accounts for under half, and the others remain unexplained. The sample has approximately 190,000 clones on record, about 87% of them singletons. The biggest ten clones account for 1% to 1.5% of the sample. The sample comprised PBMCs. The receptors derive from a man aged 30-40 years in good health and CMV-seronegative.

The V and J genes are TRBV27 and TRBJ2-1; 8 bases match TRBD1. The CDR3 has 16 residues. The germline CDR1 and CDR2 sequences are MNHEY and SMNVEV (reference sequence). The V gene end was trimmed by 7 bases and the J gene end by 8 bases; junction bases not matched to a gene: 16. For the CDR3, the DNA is TGTGCCAGCACCTCCGTGGCGGGACAGGAGCACTATGAGCAGTTCTTC. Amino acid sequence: CASTSVAGQEHYEQFF.

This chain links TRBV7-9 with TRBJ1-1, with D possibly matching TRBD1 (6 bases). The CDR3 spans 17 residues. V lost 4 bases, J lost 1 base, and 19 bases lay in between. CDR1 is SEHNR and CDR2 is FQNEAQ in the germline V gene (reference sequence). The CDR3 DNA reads TGTGCCAGCAGCTCCTATGTGTCAGGGGCGGAGAACACTGAAGCTTTCTTT. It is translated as CASSSYVSGAENTEAFF. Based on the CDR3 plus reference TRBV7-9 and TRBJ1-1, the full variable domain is DTGVSQNPRHKITKRGQNVTFRCDPISEHNRLYWYRQTLGQGPEFLTYFQNEAQLEKSRLLSDRFSAERPKGSFSTLEIQRTEQGDSAMYLCASSSYVSGAENTEAFFGQGTRLTVV.

The CDR3 here is CASSPPNRGGTEAFF. The CDR3 DNA reads TGTGCCAGCTCACCACCGAACAGGGGAGGTACTGAAGCTTTCTTT. The chain carries TRBV18 and TRBJ1-1, with 7 positions matching TRBD1. J was trimmed by 5 bases and V by 0 bases; bases with no gene match: 6. Germline V CDR1 and CDR2: KGHSH, LQKENI. This CDR3 contains 15 residues.

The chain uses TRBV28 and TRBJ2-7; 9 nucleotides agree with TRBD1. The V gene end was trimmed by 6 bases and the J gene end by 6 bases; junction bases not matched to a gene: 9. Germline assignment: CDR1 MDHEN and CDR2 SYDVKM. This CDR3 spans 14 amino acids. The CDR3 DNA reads TGTGCCAGCAGAACAGGGGGCGGATCGGGCGAGCAGTACTTC. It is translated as CASRTGGGSGEQYF.

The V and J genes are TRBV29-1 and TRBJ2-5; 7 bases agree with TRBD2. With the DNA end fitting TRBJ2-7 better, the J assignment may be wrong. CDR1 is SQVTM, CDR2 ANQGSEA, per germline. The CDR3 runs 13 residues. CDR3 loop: CSVGGGSRNEQYF. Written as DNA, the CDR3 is TGCAGCGTTGGGGGGGGGAGCAGGAACGAGCAGTACTTC.

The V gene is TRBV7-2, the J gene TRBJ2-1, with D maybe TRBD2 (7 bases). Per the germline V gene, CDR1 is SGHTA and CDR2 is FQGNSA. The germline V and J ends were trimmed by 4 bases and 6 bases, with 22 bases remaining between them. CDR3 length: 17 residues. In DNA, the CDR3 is TGTGCCAGCAGCTCGGGAGGACCAGCAAGGGGGGGCAATGAGCAGTTCTTC. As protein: CASSSGGPARGGNEQFF.